Detailed here is one T cell receptor beta chain. Its antigen remains unknown. This entry comes from a study of a mutant IDH1 vaccine in newly diagnosed glioma. The time point is: week 23, last vaccination. Each vaccine dose was 300 ug of mutant IDH1 20-mer peptide, with topical imiquimod. The data were produced by immunoSEQ multiplex PCR, yet TCRdb's version contains in-frame clones alone and is incomplete. Among about 38,000 clones listed, 81% were seen once. The receptor comes from a man in his forties with glioma. The input for sequencing was PBMCs, taken from a glioma patient whose treatment included an IDH1 peptide vaccine.

CDR3 sequence (DNA): TGTGCCACCAGCAGTACCCCGGGACAGGGGTTTGAAGCTTTCTTT. Its translation: CATSSTPGQGFEAFF. V gene TRBV15 combines with J gene TRBJ1-1; TRBD1 agrees at 10 bases. CDR3 length: 15 amino acids. The V segment lost 3 bases and the J segment 7 bases; nucleotides outside the gene matches: 8. CDR1 is LNHNV, CDR2 YYDKDF, per germline (reference sequence).